Below are 10 T cell receptor beta chains sequenced from a single sample in a study of blood T cell repertoires in COVID-19. Here immunoSEQ multiplex PCR was the method, and the copy in TCRdb shows in-frame clones only, minus some. The sample has roughly 190,000 clones, about 88% seen once. The sequenced material came from peripheral blood. The source of these receptors is a man younger than 45 with active or convalescent COVID-19.

This clone was seen a few times. This chain uses TRBV30 with TRBJ1-1, with unresolved D. V lost 0 bases and J lost 1, with 9 bases in between. This CDR3 region has 14 residues. Germline CDR1 reads GTSNPN; CDR2 reads SVGIG (reference sequence). The CDR3 DNA is TGTGCCTGGAGTGTAGAGGTCCCGAACACTGAAGCTTTCTTT. Translated: CAWSVEVPNTEAFF.

The chain recombines TRBV24-1 with TRBJ2-2; D gene ambiguous. Trimming stripped 0 bases from V and 5 bases from J, with 9 bases between. The V gene's germline CDR1 is KGHDR and CDR2 SFDVKD. The CDR3 spans 15 residues. The CDR3 sequence is CATSDLRQQTGELFF. The CDR3 region has the DNA TGTGCCACCAGTGATTTGCGACAACAGACCGGGGAGCTGTTTTTT.

J is TRBJ1-4 and V is TRBV2; D perhaps matches TRBD1 (5 bases). The CDR3 contains 18 residues. V was pared by 2 bases and J by 3 bases, with 19 bases between. Germline assignment: CDR1 SNHLY and CDR2 FYNNEI. CDR3 region: CASSETVVRGASNEKLFF. In nucleotides, the CDR3 is TGTGCCAGCAGTGAAACGGTGGTAAGGGGTGCTTCTAATGAAAAACTGTTTTTT.

This clone appeared a few times. The chain joins TRBV27 to TRBJ2-3; TRBD2 agrees at 8 bases. Germline trimming cut 4 bases from V and 6 bases from J; bases unmatched to any gene: 18. The V gene's germline CDR1 is MNHEY and CDR2 SMNVEV (reference sequence). This CDR3 region has 18 residues. The CDR3 reads CASSSLEVAGPGEDTQYF. The CDR3 DNA is TGTGCCAGCAGTTCCCTCGAGGTAGCGGGACCCGGGGAGGATACGCAGTATTTT.

The rearrangement uses TRBV14 and TRBJ1-1; D ambiguous. This CDR3 spans 20 amino acids. Looked up from germline, CDR1 is SGHDN and CDR2 is FVKESK. Trimming shortened V by 0 bases and J by 0 bases, and 23 bases separated the two germline ends. The CDR3 nucleotides read TGTGCCAGCAGCCAAGATCTTATATCGGGGTGGGGATTCATGAACACTGAAGCTTTCTTT. Translation gives CASSQDLISGWGFMNTEAFF.

V usage is TRBV12-3 or TRBV12-4 and J usage is TRBJ2-7; maybe TRBD1 (6 bases). This CDR3 comprises 13 residues. Trimming left V 4 bases short and J 0 bases short, with 7 bases between. The DNA of the CDR3 is TGTGCCAGCAGTTGGACAGACTCCTACGAGCAGTACTTC. Translated: CASSWTDSYEQYF.

This clone was counted a single time. The CDR3 region is CASSYAGTAYEQYV. In DNA form, the CDR3 reads TGTGCCAGCAGTTACGCGGGGACAGCCTACGAGCAGTACGTC. The chain joins TRBV6-6 to TRBJ2-7; D possibly corresponds to TRBD1 (7 bases). The CDR3 is 14 amino acids. V lost 2 bases to trimming and J lost 2 bases, with 10 bases between them. Germline CDR1 reads MNHNY; CDR2 reads SVGAGI (reference sequence).

The gene calls are TRBV18 and TRBJ2-4, with D possibly being TRBD2 (6 bases). With 3 bases removed from V and 2 bases from J, the gap between germline ends came to 14 bases. Germline-derived CDR1 and CDR2 are KGHSH and LQKENI. This CDR3 region has 16 residues. The CDR3 loop reads CASSPDLAATKNIQYF. CDR3 coding DNA: TGTGCCAGCTCACCCGATTTAGCGGCAACCAAAAACATTCAGTACTTC.

The chain joins TRBV6-1 to TRBJ1-2, with D possibly TRBD1 on 5 matching bases. Germline CDR1 is MNHNS and CDR2 is SASEGT. The CDR3 has 16 residues. Between the trimmed V and J ends, which lost 3 bases and 8 bases, there was a span of 22 bases. The CDR3 loop is CASSEDWGGLLDGYTF. The CDR3 DNA reads TGTGCCAGCAGTGAGGATTGGGGCGGTCTTCTTGACGGCTACACCTTC.

This clone has a single count. This chain uses TRBV5-1 with TRBJ2-7; the match to TRBD1 covers 9 bases. The V gene end was trimmed by 4 bases and the J gene end by 1 base; junction bases not matched to a gene: 6. In germline, CDR1 is SGHRS, CDR2 YFSETQ. The CDR3 runs to 15 residues. In DNA form, the CDR3 reads TGCGCCAGCAGCGGGGGACAGGGAGGATCCTACGAGCAGTACTTC. Amino acid sequence: CASSGGQGGSYEQYF.